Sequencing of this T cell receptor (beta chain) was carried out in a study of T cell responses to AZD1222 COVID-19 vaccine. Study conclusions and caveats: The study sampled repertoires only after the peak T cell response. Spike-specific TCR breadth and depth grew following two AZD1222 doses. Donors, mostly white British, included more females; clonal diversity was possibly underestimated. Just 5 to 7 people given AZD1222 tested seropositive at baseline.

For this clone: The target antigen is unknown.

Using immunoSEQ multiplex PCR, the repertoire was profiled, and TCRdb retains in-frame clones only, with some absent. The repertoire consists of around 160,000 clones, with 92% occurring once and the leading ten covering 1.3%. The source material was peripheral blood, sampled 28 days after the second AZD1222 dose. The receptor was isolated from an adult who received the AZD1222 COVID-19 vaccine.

The CDR3: CASSQSDSNQPQHF. The CDR3 region has the DNA TGCGCCAGCAGCCAATCTGATAGCAATCAGCCCCAGCATTTT. The rearrangement uses TRBV4-1 and TRBJ1-5; D not resolved. CDR1 and CDR2 from the germline V gene are MGHRA and YSYEKL. Trimming took 2 bases from V and 0 from J, leaving 5 bases between them. The CDR3 sequence is 14 residues long.